This TCR beta chain was identified in a study of response to subunit inactivated influenza vaccine. Study-wide results and limits: Authors proposed each seasonal influenza vaccination draws in few new T cells.

TCRdb redid the calling of the RT-PCR reads with MiXCR, one entry per CDR3 protein. The repertoire holds 500,000 to 550,000 distinct CDR3 sequences, approximately 7.7% seen once, with approximately 14% in the top ten. This clonotype has at least ten counts. Its matching antigen is unknown. This receptor was obtained from a man aged 50-75 years who received an inactivated influenza vaccine. The starting material was PBMCs from blood, obtained roughly 24 months after vaccination.

CDR3 in amino acids: CASRGLQGEKLFF. CDR3 nucleotide sequence: TGTGCCAGCAGAGGATTACAAGGGGAAAAACTGTTTTTT. The chain combines TRBV2 with TRBJ1-4; D gene uncertain. The CDR3 totals 13 residues. CDR1 is SNHLY, CDR2 FYNNEI, per germline. V dropped 6 bases and J dropped 8 bases, with 13 bases sitting between them.